This T cell receptor beta chain was found in a study of cytomegalovirus exposure and HLA in healthy donors. The CDR3 is 12 residues long. Per the germline V gene, CDR1 is SQVTM and CDR2 is ANQGSEA. Germline trimming cut 5 bases from V and 4 bases from J; bases unmatched to any gene: 4. General study findings and limits: TCR beta V segments were, for the most part, productive about 90% or about 30% of the time in an earlier analysis. Later examination showed HLA-associated TCR beta chains had greater clonal expansion than equally common others. Researchers reported in a later analysis that common viral pathogens appeared linked to several top clusters. With later analysis, a missense DCLRE1C variant became linked to TCR beta V- and J-gene trimming.

PCR primers comprised 60 Vbeta and 13 Jbeta primers. Repertoires were generated with immunoSEQ multiplex PCR, while TCRdb's copy carries only in-frame clones and drops some. The sample shows around 120,000 clones, approximately 80% of them seen only once. Note on this clone: Antigen unknown.

This clonotype was obtained from a man aged 25 to 45 in good health and CMV-seronegative. The sequencing sample was made of PBMCs. The rearrangement uses TRBV29-1 and TRBJ1-1, with TRBD1 matching 7 bases. CDR3 sequence (DNA): TGCAGCGTTAACAGGGGTCCCACTGAAGCTTTCTTT. This gives the protein CSVNRGPTEAFF.